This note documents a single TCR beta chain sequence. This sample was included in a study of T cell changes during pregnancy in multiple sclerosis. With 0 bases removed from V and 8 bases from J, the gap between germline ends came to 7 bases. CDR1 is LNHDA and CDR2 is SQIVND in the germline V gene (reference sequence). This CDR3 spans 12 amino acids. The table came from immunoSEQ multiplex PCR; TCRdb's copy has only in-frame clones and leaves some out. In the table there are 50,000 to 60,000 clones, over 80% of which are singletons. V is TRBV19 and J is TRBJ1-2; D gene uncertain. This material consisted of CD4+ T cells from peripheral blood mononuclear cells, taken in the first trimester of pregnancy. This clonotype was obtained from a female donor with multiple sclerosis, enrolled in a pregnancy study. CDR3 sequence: CASSIEMRGYTF. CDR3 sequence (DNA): TGTGCCAGTAGTATAGAGATGCGGGGCTACACCTTC.